The subject of this entry is one T cell receptor beta chain. This sample is drawn from a study of blood T cell repertoires in COVID-19. The wider study: The United States, Italy and Spain supplied acute and convalescent COVID-19 samples. Sample material is recorded as cDNA or gDNA derived from T cells, B-cell-depleted T cells, or PBMCs.

Authors' data handling: The authors estimated nucleated cell counts from reference gene primer amplification. Assay used: immunoSEQ multiplex PCR; TCRdb lists only in-frame clones, some missing. That table is the source of V, J and clone size, and D and trimming were worked out from the DNA. Of fewer than 130,000 clones in the sample, 88% were seen once. V shed 3 bases, J shed 3 bases, and the junction held 5 bases outside the gene matches. Looked up from germline, CDR1 is SQVTM and CDR2 is ANQGSEA. The CDR3 has 15 residues. The sequencing input was peripheral blood. The chain links TRBV29-1 to TRBJ2-3; 11 bases align to TRBD2. This receptor was obtained from a woman in her fifties or sixties with acute or convalescent COVID-19. In DNA form, the CDR3 reads TGCAGCGTTGATGCCCTAGCGGGAGGTACAGATACGCAGTATTTT. Amino acids: CSVDALAGGTDTQYF.